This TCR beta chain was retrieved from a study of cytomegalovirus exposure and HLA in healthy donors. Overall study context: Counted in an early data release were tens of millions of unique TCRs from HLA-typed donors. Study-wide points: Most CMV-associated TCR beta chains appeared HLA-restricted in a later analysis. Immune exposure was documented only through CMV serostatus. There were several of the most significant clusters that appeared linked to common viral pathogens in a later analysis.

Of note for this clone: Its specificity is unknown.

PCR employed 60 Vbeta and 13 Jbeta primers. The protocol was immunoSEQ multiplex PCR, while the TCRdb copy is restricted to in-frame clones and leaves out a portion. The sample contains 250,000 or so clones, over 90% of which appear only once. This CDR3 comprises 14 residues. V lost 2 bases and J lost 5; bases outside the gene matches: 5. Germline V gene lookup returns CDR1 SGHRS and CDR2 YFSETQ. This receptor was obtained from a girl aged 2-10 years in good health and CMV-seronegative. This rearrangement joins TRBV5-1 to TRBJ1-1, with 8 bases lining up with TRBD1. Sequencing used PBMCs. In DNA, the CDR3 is TGCGCCAGCAGCTTAGACAGGGGCGGTACTGAAGCTTTCTTT. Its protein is CASSLDRGGTEAFF.